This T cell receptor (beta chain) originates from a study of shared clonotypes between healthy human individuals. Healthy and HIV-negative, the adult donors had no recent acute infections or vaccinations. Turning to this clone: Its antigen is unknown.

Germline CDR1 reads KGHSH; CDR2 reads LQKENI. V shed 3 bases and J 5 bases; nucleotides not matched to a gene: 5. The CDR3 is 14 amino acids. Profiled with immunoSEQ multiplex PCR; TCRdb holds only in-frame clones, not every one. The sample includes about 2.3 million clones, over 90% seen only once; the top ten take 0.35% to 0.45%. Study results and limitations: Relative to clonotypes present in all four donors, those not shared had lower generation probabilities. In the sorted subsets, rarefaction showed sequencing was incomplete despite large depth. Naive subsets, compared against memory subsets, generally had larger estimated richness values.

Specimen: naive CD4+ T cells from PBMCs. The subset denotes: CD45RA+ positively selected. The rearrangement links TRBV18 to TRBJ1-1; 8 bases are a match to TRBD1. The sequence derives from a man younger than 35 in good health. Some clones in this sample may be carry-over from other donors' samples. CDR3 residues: CASSPRTGPTEAFF. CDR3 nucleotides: TGTGCCAGCTCACCTCGGACAGGGCCAACTGAAGCTTTCTTT.